The clone carrying this T cell receptor beta chain was found a few times. Antigen: not known. This sample is part of a study of shared clonotypes between healthy human individuals. Findings and limits, study-wide: What limited the represented genetic and exposure-history diversity was the small number of donors.

A CD45RA+ naive subset and a CD45RA-negative memory subset were split from CD4+ cells. The CDR3 is made up of 14 amino acids. V lost 4 bases, J lost 5 bases, and 13 bases lay in between. Germline V gene data show CDR1 as SGHRS and CDR2 as YFSETQ. Method: immunoSEQ multiplex PCR; TCRdb's copy keeps in-frame clones and lacks some. The table lists about 640,000 clones, roughly 70% of them singletons. V is TRBV5-1 and J is TRBJ2-1; possible D gene TRBD2, 6 bases. The sequenced material came from memory CD4+ T cells sorted from blood. Subset noted: CD45RA-negative fraction. This clonotype originated in a young woman in good health. In DNA, the CDR3 is TGCGCCAGCAGCGAGCCGGGACTTAACAATGAGCAGTTCTTC. Translated: CASSEPGLNNEQFF.